Listed below are T cell receptor beta chains from one sample, sequenced in a study of T cell repertoires in ileal Crohn's disease. Here immunoSEQ multiplex PCR was the method, and the copy in TCRdb shows in-frame clones only, minus some. The sample includes about 8,000 clones, around 85% of them seen just once. Sequencing input: ileal tissue. Receptors were obtained from an adult with Crohn's disease. Both conserved end residues are trimmed from each CDR3. Some rows mark clone size as missing; the rest say once, few, many or name a class of expanded clone.

V gene	clone size	CDR3 protein
TRBV29-1	NA	SVGQGMRWQY
TRBV19	NA	ASSRRGGGNQPQH
TRBV28	once	ATGEWGGGEQY
TRBV2	NA	ASSEIQVDQPQH
TRBV7-9	NA	ASSQGRLWGINTEAF
TRBV27	NA	ASTPILDTGELF
TRBV19	once	ASRTSRNTGELF
TRBV28	NA	ASRQTQWSPPYEQY
TRBV2	NA	ASTRQGANYGYT
TRBV5-1	once	ASSLDYNEQF
TRBV11-2	NA	ASSPRSVSYNEQF
TRBV5-6	NA	ASSLVTGGYGYT
TRBV10-2	NA	ASSPAGSSYEQY
TRBV5-4	NA	ASSIQDSGANVLT
TRBV10-3	NA	AISEERGSGYT
TRBV15	once	ATSATRGAGTDTQY
TRBV7-9	NA	ASSSILDWAEQF
TRBV15	NA	ATSRPGAASLSNQPQH
TRBV5-1	NA	ASSLGGEVREKLF
TRBV6-4	NA	APPGPTLEKLF
TRBV18	NA	ASSPRPAGETEAF
TRBV2	NA	ASSGRIGEQF
TRBV28	NA	ASSSGDRATEAF
TRBV6-6	NA	ASSPLAGYQQF
TRBV18	NA	ASSGPHEQY
TRBV5-8	NA	ASRSGRARGYT
TRBV18	NA	ASSPAQGQNTEAF
TRBV10-2	NA	ASSERVAGAYEQY
TRBV6-6	once	ASSYPLDAEFGYT
TRBV15	NA	ATSRGTGGGQPQH
TRBV5-1	once	ASSPEGSGDLGSPLH
TRBV6-1	NA	ASSLYSENQPQH
TRBV2	few	ASSERQGRFNSNQPQH
TRBV6-5	NA	ASSSAYEQY
TRBV28	once	ASRYRIGWTEAF
TRBV7-8	NA	ASSFLGYEQY
TRBV27	few	ASSSLVGGLETQY
TRBV18	NA	ASSPPGQGYNQPQH
TRBV19	NA	ASSIRLAGAYEQY